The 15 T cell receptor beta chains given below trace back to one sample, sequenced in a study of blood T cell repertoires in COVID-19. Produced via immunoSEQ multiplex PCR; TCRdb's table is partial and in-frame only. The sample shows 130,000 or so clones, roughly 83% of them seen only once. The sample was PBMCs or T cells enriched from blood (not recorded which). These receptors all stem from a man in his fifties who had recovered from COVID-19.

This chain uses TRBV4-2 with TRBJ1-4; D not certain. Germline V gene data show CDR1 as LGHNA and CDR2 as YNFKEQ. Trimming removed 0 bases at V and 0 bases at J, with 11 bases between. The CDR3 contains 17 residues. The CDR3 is CASSQEGRLATNEKLFF. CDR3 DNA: TGTGCCAGCAGCCAAGAGGGGAGACTTGCAACTAATGAAAAACTGTTTTTT.

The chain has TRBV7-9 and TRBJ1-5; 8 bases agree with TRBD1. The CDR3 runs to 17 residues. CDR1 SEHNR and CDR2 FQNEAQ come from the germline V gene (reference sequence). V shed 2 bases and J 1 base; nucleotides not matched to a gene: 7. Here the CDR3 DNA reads TGTGCCAGCAGCTTAAGCCAGGGGGCGGGGAGCAATCAGCCCCAGCATTTT. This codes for CASSLSQGAGSNQPQHF.

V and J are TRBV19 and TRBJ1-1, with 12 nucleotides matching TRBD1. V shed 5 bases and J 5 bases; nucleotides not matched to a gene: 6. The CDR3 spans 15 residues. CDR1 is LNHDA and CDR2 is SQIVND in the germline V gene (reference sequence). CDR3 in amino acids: CASSSRDRGQTEAFF. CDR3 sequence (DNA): TGTGCCAGTAGTTCCCGGGACAGGGGGCAGACTGAAGCTTTCTTT. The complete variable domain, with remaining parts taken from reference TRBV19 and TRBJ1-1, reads DGGITQSPKYLFRKEGQNVTLSCEQNLNHDAMYWYRQDPGQGLRLIYYSQIVNDFQKGDIAEGYSVSREKKESFPLTVTSAQKNPTAFYLCASSSRDRGQTEAFFGQGTRLTVV.

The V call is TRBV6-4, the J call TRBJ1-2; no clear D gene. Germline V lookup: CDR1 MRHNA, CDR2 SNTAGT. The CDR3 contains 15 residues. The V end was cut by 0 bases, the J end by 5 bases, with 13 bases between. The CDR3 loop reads CASSDSRGPSYGYTF. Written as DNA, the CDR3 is TGTGCCAGCAGTGACTCGAGAGGCCCGTCATATGGCTACACCTTC.

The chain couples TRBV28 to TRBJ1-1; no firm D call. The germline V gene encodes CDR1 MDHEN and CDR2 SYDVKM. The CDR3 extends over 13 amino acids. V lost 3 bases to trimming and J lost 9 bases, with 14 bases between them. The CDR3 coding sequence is TGTGCCAGCAGTTTCCCCGGGAGGAGAAAAGCTTTCTTT. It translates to CASSFPGRRKAFF.

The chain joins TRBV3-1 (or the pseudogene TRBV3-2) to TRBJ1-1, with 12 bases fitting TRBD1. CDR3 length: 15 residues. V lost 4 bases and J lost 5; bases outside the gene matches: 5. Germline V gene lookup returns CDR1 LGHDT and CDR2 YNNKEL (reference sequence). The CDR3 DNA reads TGTGCCAGCAGCCCTGGGGACAGGGGGCTTACTGAAGCTTTCTTT. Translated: CASSPGDRGLTEAFF.

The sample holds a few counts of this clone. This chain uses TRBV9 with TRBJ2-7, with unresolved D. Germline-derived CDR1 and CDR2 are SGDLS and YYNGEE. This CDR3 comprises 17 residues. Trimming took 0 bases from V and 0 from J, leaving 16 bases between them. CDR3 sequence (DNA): TGTGCCAGCAGCGTAGCTAGGTACTCCAACCTCTCCTACGAGCAGTACTTC. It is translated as CASSVARYSNLSYEQYF.

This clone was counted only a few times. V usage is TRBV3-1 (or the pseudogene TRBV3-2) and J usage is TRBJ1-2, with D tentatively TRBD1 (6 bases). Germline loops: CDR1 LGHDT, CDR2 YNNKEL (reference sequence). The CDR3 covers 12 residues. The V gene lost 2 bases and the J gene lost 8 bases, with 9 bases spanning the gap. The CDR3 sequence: CASSQRTGGYTF. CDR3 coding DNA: TGTGCCAGCAGCCAACGAACAGGGGGCTACACCTTC.

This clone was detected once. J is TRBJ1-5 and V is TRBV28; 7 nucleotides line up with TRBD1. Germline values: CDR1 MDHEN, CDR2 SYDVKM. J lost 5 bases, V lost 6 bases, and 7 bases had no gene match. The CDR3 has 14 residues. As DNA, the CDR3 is TGTGCCAGCAGGTCAGGGGGAACCGATCAGCCCCAGCATTTT. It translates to CASRSGGTDQPQHF.

The CDR3 nucleotides are TGTGCCAGCAGCCGGGACAGGGGGACCTCTAATGAAAAACTGTTTTTT. Its translation: CASSRDRGTSNEKLFF. The chain employs TRBV5-4 and TRBJ1-4; 11 bases fit TRBD1. V gave up 4 bases and J gave up 3 bases; unmatched junction bases: 5. Looked up from germline, CDR1 is SGHNT and CDR2 is YYREEE (reference sequence). The CDR3 is 16 residues long.

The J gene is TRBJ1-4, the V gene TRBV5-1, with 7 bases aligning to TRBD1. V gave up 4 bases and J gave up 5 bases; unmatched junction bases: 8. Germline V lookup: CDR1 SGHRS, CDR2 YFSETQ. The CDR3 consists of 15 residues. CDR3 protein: CASSLGQTENEKLFF. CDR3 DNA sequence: TGCGCCAGCAGCCTGGGACAGACCGAGAATGAAAAACTGTTTTTT.

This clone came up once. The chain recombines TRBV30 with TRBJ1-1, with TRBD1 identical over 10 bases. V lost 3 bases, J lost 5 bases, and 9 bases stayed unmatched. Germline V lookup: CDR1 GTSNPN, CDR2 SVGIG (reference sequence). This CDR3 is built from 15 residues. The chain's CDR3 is CAWRRTGGSRTEAFF. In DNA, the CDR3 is TGTGCCTGGAGGCGGACAGGGGGATCGCGGACTGAAGCTTTCTTT.

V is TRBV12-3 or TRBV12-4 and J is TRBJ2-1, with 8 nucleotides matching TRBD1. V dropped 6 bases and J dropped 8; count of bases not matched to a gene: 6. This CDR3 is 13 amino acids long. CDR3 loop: CASRRTGPHEQFF. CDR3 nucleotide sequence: TGTGCCAGCAGGCGGACAGGGCCTCATGAGCAGTTCTTC.

The CDR3 here is CATSRDSGTGDEQYF. In nucleotides, the CDR3 is TGTGCCACCAGCAGAGACTCCGGGACAGGGGACGAGCAGTACTTC. The genes are TRBV15 and TRBJ2-7; 10 nucleotides agree with TRBD1. CDR1 is LNHNV and CDR2 is YYDKDF in the germline V gene (reference sequence). The CDR3 extends over 15 amino acids. V lost 0 bases and J lost 5; bases outside the gene matches: 4.

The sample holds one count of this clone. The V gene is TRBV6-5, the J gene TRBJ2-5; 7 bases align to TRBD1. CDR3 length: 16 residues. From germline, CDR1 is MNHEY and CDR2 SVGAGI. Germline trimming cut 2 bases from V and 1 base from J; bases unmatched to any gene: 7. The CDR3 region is CASSYMTGLGQETQYF. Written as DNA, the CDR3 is TGTGCCAGCAGTTACATGACAGGGTTAGGCCAAGAGACCCAGTACTTC.